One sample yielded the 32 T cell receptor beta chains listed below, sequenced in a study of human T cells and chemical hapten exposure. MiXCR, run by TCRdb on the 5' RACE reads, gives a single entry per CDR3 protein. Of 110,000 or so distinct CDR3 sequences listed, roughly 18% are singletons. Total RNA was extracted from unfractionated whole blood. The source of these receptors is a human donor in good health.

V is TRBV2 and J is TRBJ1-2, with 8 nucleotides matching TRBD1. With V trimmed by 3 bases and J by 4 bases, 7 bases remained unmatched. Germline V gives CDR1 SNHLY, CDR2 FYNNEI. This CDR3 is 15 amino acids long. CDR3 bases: TGTGCCAGCAGTGAGAGGACAGGGCGCTTCTATGGCTACACCTTC. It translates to CASSERTGRFYGYTF.

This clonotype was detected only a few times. Here the CDR3 reads CASSGPGTSGRAPYEQYF. For the CDR3, the DNA is TGCGCCAGCAGCGGGCCCGGGACTAGCGGGAGGGCCCCCTACGAGCAGTACTTC. The rearrangement links TRBV10-1 to TRBJ2-7, with TRBD2 matching over 16 bases. CDR1 is WNHNN and CDR2 is SYGVQD in the germline V gene (reference sequence). The CDR3 extends over 18 amino acids. V lost 6 bases and J lost 2; bases outside the gene matches: 10.

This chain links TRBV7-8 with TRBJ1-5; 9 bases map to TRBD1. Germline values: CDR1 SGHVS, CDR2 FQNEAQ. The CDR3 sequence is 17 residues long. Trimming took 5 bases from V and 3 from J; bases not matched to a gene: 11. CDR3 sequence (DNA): TGTGCCAGCAGCATCCGGGACAGGGTAGAGCACAATCAGCCCCAGCATTTT. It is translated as CASSIRDRVEHNQPQHF.

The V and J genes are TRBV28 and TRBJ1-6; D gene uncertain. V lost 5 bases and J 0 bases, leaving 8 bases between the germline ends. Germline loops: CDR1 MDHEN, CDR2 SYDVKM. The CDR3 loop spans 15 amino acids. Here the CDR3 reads CASSTGPSYNSPLHF. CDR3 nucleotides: TGTGCCAGCAGTACTGGACCCTCCTATAATTCACCCCTCCACTTT.

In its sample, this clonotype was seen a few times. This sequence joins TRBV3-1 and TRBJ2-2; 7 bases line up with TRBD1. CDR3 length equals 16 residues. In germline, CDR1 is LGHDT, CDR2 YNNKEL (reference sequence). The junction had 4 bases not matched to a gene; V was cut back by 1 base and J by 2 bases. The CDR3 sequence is CASSQVAGGNTGELFF. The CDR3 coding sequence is TGTGCCAGCAGCCAAGTTGCAGGGGGAAACACCGGGGAGCTGTTTTTT. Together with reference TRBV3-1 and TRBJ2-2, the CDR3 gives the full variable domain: DTAVSQTPKYLVTQMGNDKSIKCEQNLGHDTMYWYKQDSKKFLKIMFSYNNKELIINETVPNRFSPKSPDKAHLNLHINSLELGDSAVYFCASSQVAGGNTGELFFGEGSRLTVL.

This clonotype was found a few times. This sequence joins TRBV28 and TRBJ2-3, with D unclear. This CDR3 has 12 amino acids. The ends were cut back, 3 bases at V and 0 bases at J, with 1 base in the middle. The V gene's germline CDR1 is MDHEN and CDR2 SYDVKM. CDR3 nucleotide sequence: TGTGCCAGCAGTTTCAGCACAGATACGCAGTATTTT. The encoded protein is CASSFSTDTQYF.

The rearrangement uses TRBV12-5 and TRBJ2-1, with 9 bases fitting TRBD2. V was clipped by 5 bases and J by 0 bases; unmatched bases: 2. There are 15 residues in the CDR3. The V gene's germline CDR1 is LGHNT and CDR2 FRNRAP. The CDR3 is CASGHSGSSYNEQFF. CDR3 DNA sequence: TGTGCTAGTGGTCATAGCGGGAGCTCCTACAATGAGCAGTTCTTC.

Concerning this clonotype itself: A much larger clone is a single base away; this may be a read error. CDR3 sequence reads: CASSFGAGEQYF. CDR3 nucleotides: TGTGCCAGCAGCTTCGGGGCAGGGGAGCAGTACTTC. The chain links TRBV7-9 to TRBJ2-7; D is tentatively TRBD1 or TRBD2 (5 bases each). The V end lost 3 bases, the J end lost 7 bases, and 10 bases lay between the germline ends. The CDR3 loop spans 12 amino acids. Germline CDR1 is SEHNR and CDR2 is FQNEAQ (reference sequence).

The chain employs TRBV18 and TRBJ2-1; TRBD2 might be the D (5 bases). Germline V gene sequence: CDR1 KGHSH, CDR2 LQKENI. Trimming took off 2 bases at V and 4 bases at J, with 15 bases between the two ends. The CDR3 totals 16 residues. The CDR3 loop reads CASSPWHGGQYNEQFF. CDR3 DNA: TGTGCCAGCTCACCATGGCATGGAGGCCAGTACAATGAGCAGTTCTTC.

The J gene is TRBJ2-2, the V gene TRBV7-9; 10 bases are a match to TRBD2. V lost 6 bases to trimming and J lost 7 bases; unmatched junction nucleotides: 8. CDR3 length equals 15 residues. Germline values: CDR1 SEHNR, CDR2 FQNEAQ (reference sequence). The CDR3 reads CASSQASGRIGELFF. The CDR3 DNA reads TGTGCCAGCAGTCAGGCTAGCGGGAGAATCGGGGAGCTGTTTTTT.

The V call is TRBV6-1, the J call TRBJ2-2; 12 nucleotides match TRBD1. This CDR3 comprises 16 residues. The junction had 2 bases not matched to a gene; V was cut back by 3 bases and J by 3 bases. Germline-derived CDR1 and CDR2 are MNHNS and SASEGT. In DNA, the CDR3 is TGTGCCAGCAGTGATGGGACAGGGGGCTACACCGGGGAGCTGTTTTTT. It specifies CASSDGTGGYTGELFF.

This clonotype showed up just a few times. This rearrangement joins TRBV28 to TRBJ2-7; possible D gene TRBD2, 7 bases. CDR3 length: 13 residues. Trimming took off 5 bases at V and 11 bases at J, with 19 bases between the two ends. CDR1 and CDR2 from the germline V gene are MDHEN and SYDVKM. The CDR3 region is CASSRNIGGLKYF. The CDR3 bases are TGTGCCAGCAGTAGGAACATCGGGGGGCTTAAGTACTTC.

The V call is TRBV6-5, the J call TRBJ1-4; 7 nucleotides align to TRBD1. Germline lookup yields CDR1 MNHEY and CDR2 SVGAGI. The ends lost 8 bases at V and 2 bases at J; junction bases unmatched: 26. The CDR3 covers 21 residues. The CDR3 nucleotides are TGTGCCAGCGCTATTATCTACCTCAGGGGGAAAGACGGTTGGACTAATGAAAAACTGTTTTTT. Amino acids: CASAIIYLRGKDGWTNEKLFF.

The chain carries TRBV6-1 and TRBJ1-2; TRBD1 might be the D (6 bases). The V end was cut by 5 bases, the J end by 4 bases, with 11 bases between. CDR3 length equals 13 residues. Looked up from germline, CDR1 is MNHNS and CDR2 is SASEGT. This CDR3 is CASSPQGSYGYTF. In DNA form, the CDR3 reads TGTGCCAGCAGTCCCCAGGGGAGCTATGGCTACACCTTC.

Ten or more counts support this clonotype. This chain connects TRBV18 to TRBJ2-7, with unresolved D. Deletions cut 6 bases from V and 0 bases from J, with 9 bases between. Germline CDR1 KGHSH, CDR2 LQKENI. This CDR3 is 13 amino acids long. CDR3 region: CASSSGSSYEQYF. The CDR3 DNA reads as TGTGCCAGCTCGTCAGGATCCTCCTACGAGCAGTACTTC.

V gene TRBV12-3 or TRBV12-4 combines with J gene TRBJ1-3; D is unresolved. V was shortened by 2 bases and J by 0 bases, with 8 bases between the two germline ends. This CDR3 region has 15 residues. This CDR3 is CASSLKRSSGNTIYF. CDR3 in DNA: TGTGCCAGCAGTTTAAAGAGGTCCTCTGGAAACACCATATATTTT.

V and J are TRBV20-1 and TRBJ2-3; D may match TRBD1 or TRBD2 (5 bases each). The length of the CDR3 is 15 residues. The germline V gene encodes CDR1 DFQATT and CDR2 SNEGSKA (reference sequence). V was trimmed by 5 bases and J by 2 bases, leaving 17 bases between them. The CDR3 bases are TGCAGTGCTGGGGGTTTTGCTAGCCTCACAGATACGCAGTATTTT. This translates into CSAGGFASLTDTQYF.

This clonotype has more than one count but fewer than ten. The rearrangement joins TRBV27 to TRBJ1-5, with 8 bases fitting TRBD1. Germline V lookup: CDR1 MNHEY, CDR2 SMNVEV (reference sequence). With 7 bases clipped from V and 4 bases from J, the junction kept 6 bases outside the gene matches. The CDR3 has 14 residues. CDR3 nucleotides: TGTGCCAGCACGTCCAGGGGGCCTAATCAGCCCCAGCATTTT. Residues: CASTSRGPNQPQHF.

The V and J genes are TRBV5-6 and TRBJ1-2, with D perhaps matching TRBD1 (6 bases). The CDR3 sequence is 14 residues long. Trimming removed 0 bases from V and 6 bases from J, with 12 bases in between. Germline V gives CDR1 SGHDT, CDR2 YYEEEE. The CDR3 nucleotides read TGTGCCAGCAGCTTGGGAGACAGGATCCATGGCTACACCTTC. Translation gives CASSLGDRIHGYTF.

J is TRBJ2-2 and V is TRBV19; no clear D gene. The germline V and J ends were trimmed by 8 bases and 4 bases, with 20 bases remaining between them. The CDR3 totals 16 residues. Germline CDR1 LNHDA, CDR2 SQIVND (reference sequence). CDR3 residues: CASASRAELFTGELFF. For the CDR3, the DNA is TGTGCCAGTGCCTCCCGGGCTGAGCTATTCACCGGGGAGCTGTTTTTT.

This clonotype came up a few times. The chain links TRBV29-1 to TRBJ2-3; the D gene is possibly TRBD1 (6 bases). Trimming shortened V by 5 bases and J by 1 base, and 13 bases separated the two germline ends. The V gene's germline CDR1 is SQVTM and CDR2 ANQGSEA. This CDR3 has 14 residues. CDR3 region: CSVSRRQGTDTQYF. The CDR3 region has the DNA TGCAGCGTTTCACGGAGACAGGGCACAGATACGCAGTATTTT.

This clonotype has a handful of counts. CDR3 nucleotides: TGCAGCGTTGAAATTGGTAGCAATCAGCCCCAGCATTTT. Translated, it gives CSVEIGSNQPQHF. The chain has TRBV29-1 and TRBJ1-5; no clear D. V was pared by 2 bases and J by 0 bases, with 5 bases between. The CDR3 is made up of 13 amino acids. CDR1 and CDR2 (germline): SQVTM, ANQGSEA.

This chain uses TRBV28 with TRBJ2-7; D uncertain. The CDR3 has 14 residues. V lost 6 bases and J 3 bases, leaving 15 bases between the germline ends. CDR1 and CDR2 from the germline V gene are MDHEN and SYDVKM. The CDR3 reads CASRDPGSIYEQYF. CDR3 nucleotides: TGTGCCAGCAGGGATCCCGGGTCCATCTACGAGCAGTACTTC.

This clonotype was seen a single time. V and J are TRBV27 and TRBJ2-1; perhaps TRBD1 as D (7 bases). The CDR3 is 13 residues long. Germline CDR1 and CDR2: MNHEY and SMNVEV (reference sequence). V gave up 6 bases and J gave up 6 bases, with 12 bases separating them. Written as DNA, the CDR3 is TGTGCCAGCAGGTACAGGGGAGGCAATGAGCAGTTCTTC. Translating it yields CASRYRGGNEQFF.

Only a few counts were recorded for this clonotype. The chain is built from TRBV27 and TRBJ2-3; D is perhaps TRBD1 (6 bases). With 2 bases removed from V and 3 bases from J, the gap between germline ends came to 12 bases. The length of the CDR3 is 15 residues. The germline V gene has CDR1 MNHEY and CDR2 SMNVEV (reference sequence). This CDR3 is CASSLNRVGTDTQYF. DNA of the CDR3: TGTGCCAGCAGTTTAAACAGGGTCGGAACAGATACGCAGTATTTT.

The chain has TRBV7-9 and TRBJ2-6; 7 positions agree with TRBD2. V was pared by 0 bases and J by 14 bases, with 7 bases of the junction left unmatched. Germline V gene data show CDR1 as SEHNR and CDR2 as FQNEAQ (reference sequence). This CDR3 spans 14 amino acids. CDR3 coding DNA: TGTGCCAGCAGCTTAGCGGGGGGGACCATAATCCTGACTTTC. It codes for CASSLAGGTIILTF. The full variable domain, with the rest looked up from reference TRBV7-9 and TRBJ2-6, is DTGVSQNPRHKITKRGQNVTFRCDPISEHNRLYWYRQTLGQGPEFLTYFQNEAQLEKSRLLSDRFSAERPKGSFSTLEIQRTEQGDSAMYLCASSLAGGTIILTFGAGSRLTVL.

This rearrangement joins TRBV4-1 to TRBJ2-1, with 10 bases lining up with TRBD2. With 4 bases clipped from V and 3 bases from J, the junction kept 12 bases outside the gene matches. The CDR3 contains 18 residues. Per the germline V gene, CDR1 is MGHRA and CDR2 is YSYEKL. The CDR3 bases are TGCGCCAGCAGCCCCCAGACTGGTGCTAGCGGGGGCTACAATGAGCAGTTCTTC. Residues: CASSPQTGASGGYNEQFF.

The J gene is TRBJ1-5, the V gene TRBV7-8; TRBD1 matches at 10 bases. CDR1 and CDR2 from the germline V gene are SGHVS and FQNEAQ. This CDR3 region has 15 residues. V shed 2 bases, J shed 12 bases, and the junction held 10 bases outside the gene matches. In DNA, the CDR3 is TGTGCCAGCAGCTTACGAGGGGACAGGGGTTCTTTCCAGCATTTT. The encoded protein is CASSLRGDRGSFQHF.

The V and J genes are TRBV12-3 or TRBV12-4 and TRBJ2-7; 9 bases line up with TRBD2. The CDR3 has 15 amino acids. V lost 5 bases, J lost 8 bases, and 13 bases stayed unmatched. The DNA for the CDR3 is TGTGCCAGCAGTCTACCAACTCAGACTAGCGGTAAGCAGTACTTC. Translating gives CASSLPTQTSGKQYF.

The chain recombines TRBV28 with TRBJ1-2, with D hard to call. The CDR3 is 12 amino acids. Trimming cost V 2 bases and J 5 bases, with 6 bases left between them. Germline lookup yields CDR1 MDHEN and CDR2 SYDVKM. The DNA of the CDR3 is TGTGCCAGCAGTTTACTACAATATGGCTACACCTTC. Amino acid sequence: CASSLLQYGYTF.

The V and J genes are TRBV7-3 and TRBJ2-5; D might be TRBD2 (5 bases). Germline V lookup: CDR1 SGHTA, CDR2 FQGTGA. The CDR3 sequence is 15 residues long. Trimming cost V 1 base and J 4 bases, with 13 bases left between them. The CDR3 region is CASSLSPYRGETQYF. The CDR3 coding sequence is TGTGCCAGCAGCTTAAGCCCCTACCGGGGAGAGACCCAGTACTTC.

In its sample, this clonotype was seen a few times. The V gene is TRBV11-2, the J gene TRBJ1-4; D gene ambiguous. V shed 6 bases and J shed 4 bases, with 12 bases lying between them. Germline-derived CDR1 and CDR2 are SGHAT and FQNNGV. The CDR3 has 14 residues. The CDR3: CASRPIRGNEKLFF. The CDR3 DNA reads TGTGCCAGCAGGCCGATCCGGGGTAATGAAAAACTGTTTTTT.